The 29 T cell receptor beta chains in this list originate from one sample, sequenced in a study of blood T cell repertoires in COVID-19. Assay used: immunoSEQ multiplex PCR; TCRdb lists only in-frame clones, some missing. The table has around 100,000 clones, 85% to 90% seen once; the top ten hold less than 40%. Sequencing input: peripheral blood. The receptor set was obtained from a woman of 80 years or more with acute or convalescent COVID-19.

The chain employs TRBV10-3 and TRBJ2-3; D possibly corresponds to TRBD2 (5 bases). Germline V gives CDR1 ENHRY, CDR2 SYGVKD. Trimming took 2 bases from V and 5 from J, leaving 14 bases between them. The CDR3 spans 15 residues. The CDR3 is CAISEGPAAGDTQYF. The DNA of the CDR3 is TGTGCCATCAGTGAGGGCCCCGCGGCGGGAGATACGCAGTATTTT.

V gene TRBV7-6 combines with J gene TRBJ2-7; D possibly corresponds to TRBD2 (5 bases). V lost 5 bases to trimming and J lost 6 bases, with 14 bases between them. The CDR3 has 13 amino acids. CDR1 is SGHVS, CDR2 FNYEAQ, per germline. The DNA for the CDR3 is TGTGCCAGCAGCAATGGACTGGTCGCCGAGCAGTACTTC. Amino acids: CASSNGLVAEQYF.

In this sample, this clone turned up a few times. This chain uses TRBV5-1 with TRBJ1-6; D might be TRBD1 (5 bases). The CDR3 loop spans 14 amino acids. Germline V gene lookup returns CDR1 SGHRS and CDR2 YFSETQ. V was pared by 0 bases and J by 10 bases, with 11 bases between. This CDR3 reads CASSLADQGSPLHF. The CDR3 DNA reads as TGCGCCAGCAGCTTGGCCGACCAGGGATCACCCCTCCACTTT.

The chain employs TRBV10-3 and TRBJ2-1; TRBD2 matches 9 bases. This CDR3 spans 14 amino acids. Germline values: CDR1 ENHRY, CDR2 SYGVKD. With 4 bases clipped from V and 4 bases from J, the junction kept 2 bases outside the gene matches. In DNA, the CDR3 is TGTGCCATCAGTGCCAGCGGGGGGTACAATGAGCAGTTCTTC. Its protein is CAISASGGYNEQFF.

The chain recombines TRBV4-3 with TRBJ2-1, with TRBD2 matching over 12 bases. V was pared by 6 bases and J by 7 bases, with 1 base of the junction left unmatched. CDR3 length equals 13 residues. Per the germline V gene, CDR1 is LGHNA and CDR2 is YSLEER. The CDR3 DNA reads TGCGCCAGCAGGGGACTAGCGGGTAATGAGCAGTTCTTC. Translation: CASRGLAGNEQFF.

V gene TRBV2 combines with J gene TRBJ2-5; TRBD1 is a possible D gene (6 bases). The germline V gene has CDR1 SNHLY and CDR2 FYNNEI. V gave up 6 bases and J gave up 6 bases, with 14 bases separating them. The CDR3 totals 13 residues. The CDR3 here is CASSSDRQQTQYF. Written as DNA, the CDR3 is TGTGCCAGCAGCTCCGACAGGCAGCAGACCCAGTACTTC.

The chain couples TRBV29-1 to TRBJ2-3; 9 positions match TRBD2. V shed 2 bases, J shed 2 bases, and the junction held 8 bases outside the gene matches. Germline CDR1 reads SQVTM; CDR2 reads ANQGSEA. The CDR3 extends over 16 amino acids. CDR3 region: CSVEKGLAGFTDTQYF. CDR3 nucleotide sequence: TGCAGCGTTGAAAAGGGTCTAGCGGGGTTCACAGATACGCAGTATTTT.

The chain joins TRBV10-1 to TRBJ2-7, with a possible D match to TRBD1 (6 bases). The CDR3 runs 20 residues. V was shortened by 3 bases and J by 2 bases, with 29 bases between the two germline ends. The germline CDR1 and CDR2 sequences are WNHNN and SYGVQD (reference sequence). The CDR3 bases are TGCGCCAGCAGTGACCCACATAGAGTCGATAGGGACAAACACACCTACGAGCAGTACTTC. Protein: CASSDPHRVDRDKHTYEQYF.

The CDR3 here is CASSRGPPNTEAFF. The CDR3 region has the DNA TGTGCCAGCAGTCGCGGCCCTCCGAACACTGAAGCTTTCTTT. This rearrangement joins TRBV6-5 to TRBJ1-1, with no clear D. V was clipped by 5 bases and J by 1 base, with 11 bases between them. The germline V gene has CDR1 MNHEY and CDR2 SVGAGI. This CDR3 region has 14 residues.

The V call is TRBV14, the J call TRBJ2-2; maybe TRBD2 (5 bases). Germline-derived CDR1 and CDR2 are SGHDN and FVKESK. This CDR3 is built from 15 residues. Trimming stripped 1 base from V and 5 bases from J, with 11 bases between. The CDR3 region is CASSQVRGPTGELFF. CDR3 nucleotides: TGTGCCAGCAGCCAAGTTAGAGGGCCGACCGGGGAGCTGTTTTTT.

CDR3 residues: CASSGTAESYNEQFF. In DNA form, the CDR3 reads TGTGCCAGTAGTGGGACAGCCGAATCCTACAATGAGCAGTTCTTC. V usage is TRBV19 and J usage is TRBJ2-1; 7 nucleotides align to TRBD1. Trimming removed 5 bases from V and 1 base from J; junction bases left unmatched: 5. CDR1 and CDR2 (germline): LNHDA, SQIVND (reference sequence). This CDR3 is 15 amino acids long.

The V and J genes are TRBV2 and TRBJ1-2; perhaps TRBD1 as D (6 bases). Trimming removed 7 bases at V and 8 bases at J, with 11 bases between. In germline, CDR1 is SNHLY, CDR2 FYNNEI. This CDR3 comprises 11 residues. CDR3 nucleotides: TGTGCCAGCACAGGGGCGTCGGGCTACACCTTC. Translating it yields CASTGASGYTF.

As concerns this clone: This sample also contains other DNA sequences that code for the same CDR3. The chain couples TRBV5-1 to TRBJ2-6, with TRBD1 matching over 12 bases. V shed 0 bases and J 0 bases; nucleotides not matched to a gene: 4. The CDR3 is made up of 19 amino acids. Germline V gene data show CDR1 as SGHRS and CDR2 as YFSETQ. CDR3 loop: CASSLAGTGGFSGANVLTF. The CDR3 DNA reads TGCGCCAGCAGCTTGGCCGGGACAGGGGGCTTCTCTGGGGCCAACGTCCTGACTTTC.

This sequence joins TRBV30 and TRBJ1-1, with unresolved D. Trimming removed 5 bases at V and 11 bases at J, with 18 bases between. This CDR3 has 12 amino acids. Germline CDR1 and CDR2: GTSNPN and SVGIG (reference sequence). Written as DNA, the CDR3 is TGTGCCTGGTCTTCTAGCCCTACTGTGGCTTTCTTT. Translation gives CAWSSSPTVAFF.

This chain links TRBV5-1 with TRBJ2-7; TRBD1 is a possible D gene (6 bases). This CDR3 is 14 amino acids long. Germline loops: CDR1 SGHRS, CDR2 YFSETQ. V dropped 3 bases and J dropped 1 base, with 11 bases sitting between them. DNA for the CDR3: TGCGCCAGCAGCTCGACGGACAGTTCCTACGAGCAGTACTTC. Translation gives CASSSTDSSYEQYF.

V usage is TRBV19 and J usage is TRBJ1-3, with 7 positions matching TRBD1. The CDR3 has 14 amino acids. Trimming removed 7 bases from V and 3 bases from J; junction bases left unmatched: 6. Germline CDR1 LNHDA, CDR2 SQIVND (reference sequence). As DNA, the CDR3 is TGTGCCAGTAACCCGGACAGGAGTGGAAACACCATATATTTT. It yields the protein CASNPDRSGNTIYF.

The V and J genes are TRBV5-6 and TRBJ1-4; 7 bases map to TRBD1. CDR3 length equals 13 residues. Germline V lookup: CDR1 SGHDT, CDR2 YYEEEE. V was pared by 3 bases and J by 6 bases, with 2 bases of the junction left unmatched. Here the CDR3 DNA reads TGTGCCAGCAGCTGGACAGGCGATGAAAAACTGTTTTTT. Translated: CASSWTGDEKLFF.

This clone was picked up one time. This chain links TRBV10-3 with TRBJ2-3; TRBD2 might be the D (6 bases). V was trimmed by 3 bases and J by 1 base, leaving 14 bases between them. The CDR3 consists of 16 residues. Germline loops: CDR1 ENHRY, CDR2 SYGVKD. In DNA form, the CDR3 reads TGTGCCATCAGTGATGCCGGGGGATTCGGCACAGATACGCAGTATTTT. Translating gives CAISDAGGFGTDTQYF.

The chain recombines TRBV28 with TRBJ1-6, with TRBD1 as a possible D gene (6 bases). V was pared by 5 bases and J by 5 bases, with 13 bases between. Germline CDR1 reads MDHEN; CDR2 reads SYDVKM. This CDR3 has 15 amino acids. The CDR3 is CASSRQGSHNSPLHF. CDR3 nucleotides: TGTGCCAGCAGTCGCCAGGGGAGTCATAATTCACCCCTCCACTTT.

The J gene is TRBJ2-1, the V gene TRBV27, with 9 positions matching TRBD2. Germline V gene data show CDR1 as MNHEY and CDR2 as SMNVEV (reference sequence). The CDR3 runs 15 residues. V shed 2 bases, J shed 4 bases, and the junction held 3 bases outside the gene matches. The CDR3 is CASSLAAGGYNEQFF. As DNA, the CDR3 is TGTGCCAGCAGTTTAGCAGCGGGGGGATACAATGAGCAGTTCTTC.

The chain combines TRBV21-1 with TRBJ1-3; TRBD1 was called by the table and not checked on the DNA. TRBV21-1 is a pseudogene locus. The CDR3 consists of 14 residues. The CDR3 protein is CASHGQSSGNTIYF. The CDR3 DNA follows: TGTGCCAGCCACGGACAGTCCTCTGGAAACACCATATATTTT.

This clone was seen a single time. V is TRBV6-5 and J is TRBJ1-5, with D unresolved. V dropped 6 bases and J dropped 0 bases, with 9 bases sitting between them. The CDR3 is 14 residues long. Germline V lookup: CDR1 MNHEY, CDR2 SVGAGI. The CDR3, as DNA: TGTGCCAGCAGGTCAGCGGATAGCAATCAGCCCCAGCATTTT. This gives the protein CASRSADSNQPQHF.

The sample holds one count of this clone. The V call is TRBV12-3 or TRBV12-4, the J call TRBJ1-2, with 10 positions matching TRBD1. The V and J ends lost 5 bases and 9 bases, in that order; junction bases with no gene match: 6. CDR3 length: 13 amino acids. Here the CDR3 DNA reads TGTGCCAGCAGTCCTGGACAGGGGGTTAGCTACACCTTC. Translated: CASSPGQGVSYTF.

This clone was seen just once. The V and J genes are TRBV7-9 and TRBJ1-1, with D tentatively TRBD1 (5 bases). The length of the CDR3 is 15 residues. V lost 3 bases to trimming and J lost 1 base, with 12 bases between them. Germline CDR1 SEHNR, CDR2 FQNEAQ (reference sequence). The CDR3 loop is CASSFLGTTNTEAFF. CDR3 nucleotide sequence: TGTGCCAGCAGCTTTCTGGGGACTACGAACACTGAAGCTTTCTTT. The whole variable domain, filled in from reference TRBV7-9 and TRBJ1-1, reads DTGVSQNPRHKITKRGQNVTFRCDPISEHNRLYWYRQTLGQGPEFLTYFQNEAQLEKSRLLSDRFSAERPKGSFSTLEIQRTEQGDSAMYLCASSFLGTTNTEAFFGQGTRLTVV.

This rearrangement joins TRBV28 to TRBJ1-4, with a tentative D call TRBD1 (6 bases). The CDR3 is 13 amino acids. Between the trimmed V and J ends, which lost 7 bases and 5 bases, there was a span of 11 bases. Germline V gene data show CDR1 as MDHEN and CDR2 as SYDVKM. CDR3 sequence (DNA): TGTGCCAGCAAGGACAGCCTAAATGAAAAACTGTTTTTT. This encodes CASKDSLNEKLFF.

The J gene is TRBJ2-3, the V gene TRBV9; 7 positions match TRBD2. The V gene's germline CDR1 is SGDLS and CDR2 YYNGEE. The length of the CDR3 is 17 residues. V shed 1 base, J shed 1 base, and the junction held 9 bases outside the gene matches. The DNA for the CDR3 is TGTGCCAGCAGCGTAACGACTAGCTCGGGGGGCACAGATACGCAGTATTTT. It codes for CASSVTTSSGGTDTQYF.

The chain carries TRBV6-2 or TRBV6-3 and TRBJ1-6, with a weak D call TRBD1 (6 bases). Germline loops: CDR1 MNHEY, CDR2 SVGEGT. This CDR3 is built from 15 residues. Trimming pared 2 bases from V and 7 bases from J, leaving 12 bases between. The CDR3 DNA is TGTGCCAGCAGTTACCCGACAGGACTCAATTCACCCCTCCACTTT. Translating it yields CASSYPTGLNSPLHF.

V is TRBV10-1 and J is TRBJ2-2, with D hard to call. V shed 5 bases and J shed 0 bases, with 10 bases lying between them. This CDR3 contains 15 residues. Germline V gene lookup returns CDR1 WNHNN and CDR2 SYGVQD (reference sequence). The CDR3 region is CASSTGSANTGELFF. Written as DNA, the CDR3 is TGCGCCAGCAGTACCGGGTCGGCGAACACCGGGGAGCTGTTTTTT.

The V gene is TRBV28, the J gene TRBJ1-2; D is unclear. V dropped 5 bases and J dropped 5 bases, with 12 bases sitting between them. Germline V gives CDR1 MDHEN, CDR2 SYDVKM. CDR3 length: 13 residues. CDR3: CASSPPTDYGYTF. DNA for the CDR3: TGTGCCAGCAGTCCCCCCACTGATTATGGCTACACCTTC.